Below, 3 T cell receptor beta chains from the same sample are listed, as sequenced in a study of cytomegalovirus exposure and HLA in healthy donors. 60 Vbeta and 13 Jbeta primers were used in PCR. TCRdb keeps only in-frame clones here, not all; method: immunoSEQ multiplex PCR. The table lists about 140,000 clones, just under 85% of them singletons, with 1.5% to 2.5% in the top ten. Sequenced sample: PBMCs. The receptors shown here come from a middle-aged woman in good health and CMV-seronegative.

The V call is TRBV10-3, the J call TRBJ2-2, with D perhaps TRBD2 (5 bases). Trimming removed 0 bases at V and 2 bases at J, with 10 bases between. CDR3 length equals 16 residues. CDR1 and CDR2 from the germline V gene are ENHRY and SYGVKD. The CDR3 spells CAISESRAANTGELFF. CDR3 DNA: TGTGCCATCAGTGAGTCGAGGGCAGCCAACACCGGGGAGCTGTTTTTT.

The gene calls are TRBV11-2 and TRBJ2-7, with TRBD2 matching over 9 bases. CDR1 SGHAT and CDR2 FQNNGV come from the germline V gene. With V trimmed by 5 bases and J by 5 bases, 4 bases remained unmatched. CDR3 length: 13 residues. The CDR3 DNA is TGTGCCAGCAGCCGAAGCGGGAGGAACGAGCAGTACTTC. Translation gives CASSRSGRNEQYF.

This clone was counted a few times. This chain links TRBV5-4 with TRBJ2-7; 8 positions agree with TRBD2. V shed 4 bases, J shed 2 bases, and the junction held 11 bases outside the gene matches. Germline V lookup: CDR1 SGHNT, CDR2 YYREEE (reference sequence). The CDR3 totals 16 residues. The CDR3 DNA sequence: TGTGCCAGCAGCCCGGAGTACGGGGGGGTCACCTACGAGCAGTACTTC. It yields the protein CASSPEYGGVTYEQYF.